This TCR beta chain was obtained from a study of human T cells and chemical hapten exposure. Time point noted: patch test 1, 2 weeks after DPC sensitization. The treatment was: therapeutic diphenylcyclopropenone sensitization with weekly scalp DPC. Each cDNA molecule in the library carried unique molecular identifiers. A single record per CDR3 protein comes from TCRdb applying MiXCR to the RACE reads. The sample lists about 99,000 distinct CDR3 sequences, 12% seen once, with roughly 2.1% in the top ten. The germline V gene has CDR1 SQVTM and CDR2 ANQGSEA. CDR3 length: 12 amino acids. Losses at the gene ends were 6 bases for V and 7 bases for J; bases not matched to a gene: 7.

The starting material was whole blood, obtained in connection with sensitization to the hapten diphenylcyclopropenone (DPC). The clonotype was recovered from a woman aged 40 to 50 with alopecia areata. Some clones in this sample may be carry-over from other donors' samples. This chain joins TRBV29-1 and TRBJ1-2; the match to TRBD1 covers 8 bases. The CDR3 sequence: CSVTTGGGGYTF. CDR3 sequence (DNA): TGCAGCGTGACTACAGGGGGAGGTGGCTACACCTTC.